These 5 T cell receptor beta chains came from one sample sequenced in a study of siplizumab effects on memory and regulatory T cells (dated by TCRdb to between 2019 and 2020). Receptors were amplified or captured by the immunoSEQ multiplex PCR assay. TCRdb re-hosts the immuneACCESS table, in-frame sequences only. Its copies lack some clones; in the studies checked, an unresolved V gene accounts for under half of them, and the cause for the rest is not known. Counted in this sample were 94,000 or so clones; around 97% of them appeared once. The top ten constitute 0.025% to 0.035% of the sample. Sequenced material: naive CD4+ T cells sorted from blood. The label giving this sample's cell subset or site can be read as: unstimulated naive T cells. All receptors come from a human donor in good health.

The chain links TRBV6-1 to TRBJ2-2; 7 bases are shared with TRBD2. After removal of 8 bases from V and 7 bases from J, the junction contained 10 bases not matched to a gene. CDR1 MNHNS and CDR2 SASEGT come from the germline V gene. The CDR3 contains 14 residues. CDR3 sequence (DNA): TGTGCCAGCTGGGGGGGTTGGTATGGCGGGGAGCTGTTTTTT. Its translation is CASWGGWYGGELFF.

This chain links TRBV27 with TRBJ1-1; no definite D call. The CDR3 sequence is 13 residues long. Trimming left V 5 bases short and J 0 bases short, with 7 bases between. Germline V lookup: CDR1 MNHEY, CDR2 SMNVEV (reference sequence). The CDR3 loop reads CASSTRLNTEAFF. Written as DNA, the CDR3 is TGTGCCAGCAGTACTAGACTGAACACTGAAGCTTTCTTT.

The V gene is TRBV7-9, the J gene TRBJ2-1, with 9 nucleotides matching TRBD2. The CDR3 is 15 residues long. Germline V CDR1 and CDR2: SEHNR, FQNEAQ (reference sequence). V dropped 5 bases and J dropped 7; count of bases not matched to a gene: 9. CDR3 DNA sequence: TGTGCCAGCAGCACCCAGCGGGGGGCCGGGAATGAGCAGTTCTTC. Translating it yields CASSTQRGAGNEQFF. Supplemented by reference TRBV7-9 and TRBJ2-1, the full variable domain reads DTGVSQNPRHKITKRGQNVTFRCDPISEHNRLYWYRQTLGQGPEFLTYFQNEAQLEKSRLLSDRFSAERPKGSFSTLEIQRTEQGDSAMYLCASSTQRGAGNEQFFGPGTRLTVL.

This rearrangement joins TRBV6-1 to TRBJ2-3; either TRBD1 or TRBD2 may fit D (5 bases each). The CDR3 consists of 12 residues. Germline CDR1 and CDR2: MNHNS and SASEGT. Trimming cost V 7 bases and J 14 bases, with 19 bases left between them. The CDR3 spells CASTPGALALYF. The CDR3 region has the DNA TGTGCCAGCACACCCGGGGCCCTAGCCTTGTATTTT.

This chain uses TRBV9 with TRBJ2-1; 9 nucleotides line up with TRBD2. Germline V gene sequence: CDR1 SGDLS, CDR2 YYNGEE. This CDR3 is built from 15 residues. V lost 0 bases, J lost 4 bases, and 2 bases stayed unmatched. For the CDR3, the DNA is TGTGCCAGCAGCGTAGGACTAGCGGAGTACAATGAGCAGTTCTTC. Amino acid sequence: CASSVGLAEYNEQFF.